The 14 T cell receptor beta chains below come from one sample, sequenced in a study of blood T cell repertoires in COVID-19 (dated by TCRdb to the early 2020s). Libraries were constructed by the immunoSEQ multiplex PCR assay. Held by TCRdb, this immuneACCESS table contains in-frame sequences only and omits some clones. Under half of the omission traces to an unresolved V gene where checked; the cause of the rest is unknown. This sample is represented by 120,000 to 150,000 clones; about 87% of them were singletons. About 9.4% of the sample rests with the top ten. The specimen sequenced was peripheral blood. The receptors stem from a woman aged 50 to 60 with active or convalescent COVID-19.

V gene TRBV13 combines with J gene TRBJ1-1; 7 nucleotides line up with TRBD1. The CDR3 is 14 residues long. Germline V gene data show CDR1 as PRHDT and CDR2 as FYEKMQ (reference sequence). V dropped 5 bases and J dropped 4; count of bases not matched to a gene: 7. The CDR3 bases are TGTGCCAGCAGCCCGAGGGGGCGTAGCACTGAAGCTTTCTTT. This sequence encodes CASSPRGRSTEAFF.

V is TRBV4-3 and J is TRBJ1-2; D is perhaps TRBD1 (6 bases). The CDR3 is made up of 15 amino acids. The germline gives CDR1 LGHNA, CDR2 YSLEER. Deletions cut 0 bases from V and 3 bases from J, with 11 bases between. CDR3 sequence (DNA): TGCGCCAGCAGCCAAGAAGGACAGAACCACTATGGCTACACCTTC. Translating gives CASSQEGQNHYGYTF.

This rearrangement joins TRBV30 to TRBJ1-1; no clear D gene. This CDR3 region has 14 residues. V lost 2 bases, J lost 0 bases, and 10 bases lay in between. The germline CDR1 and CDR2 sequences are GTSNPN and SVGIG (reference sequence). The CDR3 loop reads CAWSRRPLNTEAFF. The DNA for the CDR3 is TGTGCCTGGAGTAGGCGGCCGTTGAACACTGAAGCTTTCTTT.

In its sample, this clone was seen once. This sequence joins TRBV4-1 and TRBJ2-1; 9 bases are a match to TRBD2. Trimming took 1 base from V and 8 from J; bases not matched to a gene: 6. From germline, CDR1 is MGHRA and CDR2 YSYEKL. The CDR3 runs 15 residues. CDR3: CASSQVGSGSYEQFF. DNA for the CDR3: TGCGCCAGCAGCCAAGTTGGTAGCGGGAGCTATGAGCAGTTCTTC.

The V gene is TRBV12-5, the J gene TRBJ2-5; D perhaps matches TRBD2 (5 bases). Germline V lookup: CDR1 LGHNT, CDR2 FRNRAP. The ends were cut back, 3 bases at V and 4 bases at J, with 15 bases in the middle. This CDR3 region has 15 residues. CDR3 sequence reads: CASGLPGIGRETQYF. DNA of the CDR3: TGTGCTAGTGGTTTACCGGGGATTGGAAGAGAGACCCAGTACTTC.

The genes are TRBV11-2 and TRBJ1-2; 9 bases line up with TRBD1. CDR3 length: 18 amino acids. The germline gives CDR1 SGHAT, CDR2 FQNNGV. V lost 6 bases, J lost 2 bases, and 16 bases stayed unmatched. The CDR3 here is CASSSVSSGTGPNYGYTF. The DNA of the CDR3 is TGTGCCAGCAGTTCAGTGTCGTCCGGGACAGGGCCAAACTATGGCTACACCTTC.

The chain recombines TRBV6-5 with TRBJ1-2; the match to TRBD1 covers 8 bases. The J segment lost 6 bases and the V segment lost 8 bases, leaving 14 bases of the junction unmatched. The germline V gene has CDR1 MNHEY and CDR2 SVGAGI. The CDR3 runs to 15 residues. The CDR3 spells CASRRQGTLRDGYTF. CDR3 coding DNA: TGTGCCAGCCGGAGACAGGGGACGCTGCGGGATGGCTACACCTTC.

The genes are TRBV3-1 (or the pseudogene TRBV3-2) and TRBJ2-5; 9 positions match TRBD2. After removal of 2 bases from V and 4 bases from J, the junction contained 2 bases not matched to a gene. Per germline, CDR1 LGHDT and CDR2 YNNKEL (reference sequence). This CDR3 spans 14 amino acids. The CDR3 DNA reads TGTGCCAGCAGCCAAACACTAGCGGGAGAGACCCAGTACTTC. Translated, it gives CASSQTLAGETQYF.

The chain is built from TRBV5-1 and TRBJ2-7; D call uncertain. Germline V gene sequence: CDR1 SGHRS, CDR2 YFSETQ. The CDR3 contains 12 residues. Trimming took 5 bases from V and 2 from J, leaving 8 bases between them. DNA for the CDR3: TGCGCCAGCAGGCGAGATACCTACGAGCAGTACTTC. Translation: CASRRDTYEQYF.

The chain recombines TRBV9 with TRBJ2-3; tentative D call: TRBD2 (6 bases). V lost 0 bases and J lost 5, with 16 bases in between. The CDR3 consists of 16 residues. Germline V CDR1 and CDR2: SGDLS, YYNGEE. As DNA, the CDR3 is TGTGCCAGCAGCGTAGCGGGTAAAGGCGGGGTAGATACGCAGTATTTT. Residues: CASSVAGKGGVDTQYF.

CDR3 region: CASSPLASAETQYF. For the CDR3, the DNA is TGTGCCAGCTCACCACTAGCAAGCGCAGAGACCCAGTACTTC. The rearrangement uses TRBV18 and TRBJ2-5; unclear D gene. CDR3 size: 14 residues. Germline V gives CDR1 KGHSH, CDR2 LQKENI. The V end was cut by 1 base, the J end by 4 bases, with 10 bases between.

This chain joins TRBV27 and TRBJ1-6; tentative D call: TRBD1 (5 bases). The germline CDR1 and CDR2 sequences are MNHEY and SMNVEV (reference sequence). This CDR3 region has 16 residues. Trimming removed 6 bases from V and 5 bases from J, with 17 bases in between. CDR3 DNA sequence: TGTGCCAGCAGCCTCAGGCAGGGTAGCAATAATTCACCCCTCCACTTT. It yields the protein CASSLRQGSNNSPLHF.

This sequence joins TRBV28 and TRBJ2-3, with 7 bases that match TRBD2. CDR3 length: 10 residues. The V and J ends lost 8 bases and 10 bases, in that order; junction bases with no gene match: 3. CDR1 is MDHEN and CDR2 is SYDVKM in the germline V gene. The CDR3: CASAGVAQYF. CDR3 bases: TGTGCCAGCGCGGGAGTTGCGCAGTATTTT.

The gene calls are TRBV28 and TRBJ1-4; D gene ambiguous. The CDR3 totals 12 residues. Trimming shortened V by 3 bases and J by 7 bases, and 6 bases separated the two germline ends. CDR1 MDHEN and CDR2 SYDVKM come from the germline V gene. The DNA of the CDR3 is TGTGCCAGCAGTTTGATGAGTGAAAAACTGTTTTTT. Translated: CASSLMSEKLFF.